A single sample is the source of the 9 T cell receptor beta chains below, sequenced in a study of blood T cell repertoires in COVID-19. Profiling relied on immunoSEQ multiplex PCR, and the TCRdb table lists in-frame clones only, not all of them. The sample carries 180,000 or so clones, around 85% recorded once. The sequencing sample was made of PBMCs or T cells enriched from blood (not recorded which). Receptor source: a man aged 35 to 55 who had recovered from COVID-19.

V and J are TRBV7-2 and TRBJ2-3; 8 bases are a match to TRBD2. The J segment lost 0 bases and the V segment lost 2 bases, leaving 4 bases of the junction unmatched. The CDR3 has 16 amino acids. CDR1 is SGHTA, CDR2 FQGNSA, per germline. The CDR3 protein is CASSLTIAGSTDTQYF. CDR3 bases: TGTGCCAGCAGCTTAACAATAGCGGGAAGCACAGATACGCAGTATTTT.

The chain couples TRBV6-5 to TRBJ1-2; the match to TRBD1 covers 7 bases. This CDR3 comprises 15 residues. Germline V gene data show CDR1 as MNHEY and CDR2 as SVGAGI. Trimming at V came to 6 bases and at J to 4 bases, leaving 11 bases not matched to a gene. This chain's CDR3 is CASRPTGQTLYGYTF. The CDR3, as DNA: TGTGCCAGCAGGCCAACGGGACAGACCCTCTATGGCTACACCTTC.

This chain joins TRBV28 and TRBJ2-7, with a possible D match to TRBD2 (5 bases). Germline V gives CDR1 MDHEN, CDR2 SYDVKM. The CDR3 has 13 residues. Trimming removed 1 base at V and 2 bases at J, with 6 bases between. CDR3 DNA: TGTGCCAGCAGTTTATCGGGAACCTACGAGCAGTACTTC. This codes for CASSLSGTYEQYF.

This clone occurred a few times. This sequence joins TRBV3-1 (or the pseudogene TRBV3-2) and TRBJ2-7; possibly TRBD2 for D (6 bases). Trimming removed 1 base at V and 7 bases at J, with 23 bases between. The CDR3 runs to 17 residues. Germline assignment: CDR1 LGHDT and CDR2 YNNKEL (reference sequence). CDR3 residues: CASSQGDSRYTGGEQYF. CDR3 sequence (DNA): TGTGCCAGCAGCCAAGGGGATTCGAGGTACACAGGAGGGGAGCAGTACTTC.

The chain has TRBV28 and TRBJ1-1; TRBD1 is a possible D gene (6 bases). CDR1 and CDR2 (germline): MDHEN, SYDVKM. Trimming left V 2 bases short and J 9 bases short, with 13 bases between. This CDR3 has 13 amino acids. CDR3 nucleotide sequence: TGTGCCAGCAGTTTAGGTATGGGGGGGCAAGCTTTCTTT. It yields the protein CASSLGMGGQAFF.

The V gene is TRBV10-3, the J gene TRBJ1-1; no clear D gene. The CDR3 totals 15 residues. Germline-derived CDR1 and CDR2 are ENHRY and SYGVKD. The V and J ends lost 0 bases and 2 bases respectively, with 10 bases between them. The CDR3 nucleotides read TGTGCCATCAGTGAGTCGCGGGGTTCAAACACTGAAGCTTTCTTT. Protein sequence: CAISESRGSNTEAFF.

This chain links TRBV11-2 with TRBJ2-7; D possibly corresponds to TRBD2 (6 bases). Germline V gene sequence: CDR1 SGHAT, CDR2 FQNNGV. This CDR3 comprises 14 residues. V lost 5 bases to trimming and J lost 5 bases, with 16 bases between them. In DNA, the CDR3 is TGTGCCAGCAGCACGTATAGCGGTAGGAACGAGCAGTACTTC. Amino acids: CASSTYSGRNEQYF.

This clone was seen once. Other DNA sequences of this sample code for an identical CDR3. CDR3 sequence reads: CASSLLGGEQYF. Written as DNA, the CDR3 is TGTGCCAGCAGTTTATTAGGAGGCGAGCAGTACTTC. The chain employs TRBV27 and TRBJ2-7; possibly TRBD2 for D (5 bases). The CDR3 is made up of 12 amino acids. The germline V gene encodes CDR1 MNHEY and CDR2 SMNVEV (reference sequence). Trimming left V 1 base short and J 6 bases short, with 7 bases between.

The rearrangement joins TRBV3-1 (or the pseudogene TRBV3-2) to TRBJ1-5, with a possible D match to TRBD1 (5 bases). Trimming took off 3 bases at V and 0 bases at J, with 21 bases between the two ends. The CDR3 covers 19 residues. CDR1 and CDR2 from the germline V gene are LGHDT and YNNKEL (reference sequence). The CDR3 loop is CASSHLPGTLGYSNQPQHF. For the CDR3, the DNA is TGTGCCAGCAGCCACCTCCCAGGGACTTTGGGATATAGCAATCAGCCCCAGCATTTT.